This T cell receptor beta chain was profiled in a study of blood T cell repertoires in COVID-19. Overall study: Collection of acute and convalescent COVID-19 samples took place in the United States, Italy and Spain. PBMCs, B-cell-depleted T cells, or T cells provided the cDNA or gDNA that made up the material.

The V and J ends lost 10 bases and 2 bases respectively, with 16 bases between them. Germline V CDR1 and CDR2: KGHDR, SFDVKD. This CDR3 spans 14 amino acids. As handled by the study authors: Researchers report that nucleated cell counts were estimated from reference gene primer amplification. TCRdb's copy holds only in-frame clones and misses some; the assay was immunoSEQ multiplex PCR. V and J calls and clone size are copied from that table; D and trimming were computed from the DNA. The profile covers about 180,000 clones, with over 80% appearing a single time and roughly 2.9% taken by the ten largest.

This TCR derives from a woman aged 55-69 years with acute or convalescent COVID-19. The chain uses TRBV24-1 and TRBJ1-2; tentatively, D is TRBD1 (6 bases). The sequenced sample was peripheral blood. The CDR3 protein is CATASGHSNYGYTF. DNA of the CDR3: TGTGCCACTGCATCGGGACACTCCAACTATGGCTACACCTTC.